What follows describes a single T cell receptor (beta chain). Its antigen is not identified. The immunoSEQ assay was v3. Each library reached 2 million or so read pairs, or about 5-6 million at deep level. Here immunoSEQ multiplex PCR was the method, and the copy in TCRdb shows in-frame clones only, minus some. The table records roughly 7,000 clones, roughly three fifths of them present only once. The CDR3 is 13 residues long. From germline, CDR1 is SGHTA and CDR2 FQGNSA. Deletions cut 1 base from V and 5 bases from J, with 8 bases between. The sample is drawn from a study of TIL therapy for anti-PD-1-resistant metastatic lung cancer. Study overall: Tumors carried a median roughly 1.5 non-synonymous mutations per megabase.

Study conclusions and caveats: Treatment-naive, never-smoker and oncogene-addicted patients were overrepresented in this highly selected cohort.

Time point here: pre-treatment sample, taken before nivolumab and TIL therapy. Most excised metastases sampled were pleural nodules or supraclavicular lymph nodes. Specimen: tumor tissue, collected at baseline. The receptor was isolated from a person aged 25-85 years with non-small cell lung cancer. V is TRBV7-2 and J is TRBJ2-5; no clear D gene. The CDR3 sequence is CASSLGPRETQYF. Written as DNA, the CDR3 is TGTGCCAGCAGCTTAGGGCCCCGGGAGACCCAGTACTTC.